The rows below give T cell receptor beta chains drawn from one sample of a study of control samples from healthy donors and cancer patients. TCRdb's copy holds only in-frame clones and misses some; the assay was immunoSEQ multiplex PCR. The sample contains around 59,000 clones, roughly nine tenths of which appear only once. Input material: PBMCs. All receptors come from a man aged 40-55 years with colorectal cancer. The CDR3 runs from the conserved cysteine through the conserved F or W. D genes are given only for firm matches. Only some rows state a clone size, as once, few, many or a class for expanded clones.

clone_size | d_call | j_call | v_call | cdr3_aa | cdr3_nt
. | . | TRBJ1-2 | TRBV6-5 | CASTRGGGGDGYTF | TGTGCCAGCACCCGAGGCGGGGGAGGCGATGGCTACACCTTC
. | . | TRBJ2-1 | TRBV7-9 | CASSLVAASYNEQFF | TGTGCCAGCAGCTTAGTAGCGGCTTCCTACAATGAGCAGTTCTTC
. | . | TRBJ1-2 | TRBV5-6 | CASSLATVSGYTF | TGTGCCAGCAGCTTGGCGACAGTCTCAGGCTACACCTTC
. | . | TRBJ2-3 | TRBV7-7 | CASSLKPTGTQYF | TGTGCCAGCAGCTTAAAGCCGACGGGTACGCAGTATTTT
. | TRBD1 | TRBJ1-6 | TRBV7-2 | CASSLGTGNSPLHF | TGTGCCAGCAGCTTAGGGACAGGGAATTCACCCCTCCACTTT
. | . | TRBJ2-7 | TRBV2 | CASRGDSVEQYF | TGTGCCAGCAGGGGGGACTCGGTCGAGCAGTACTTC
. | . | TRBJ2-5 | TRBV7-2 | CASSPGVGGPQETQYF | TGTGCCAGCAGCCCAGGTGTGGGGGGGCCGCAAGAGACCCAGTACTTC
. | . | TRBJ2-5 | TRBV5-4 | CASSSGQARETQYF | TGTGCCAGCAGCTCCGGACAAGCGAGAGAGACCCAGTACTTC
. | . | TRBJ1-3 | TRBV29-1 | CSVVQSSGNTIYF | TGCAGCGTTGTGCAGAGCTCTGGAAACACCATATATTTT
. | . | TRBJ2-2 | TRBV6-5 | CASSYGGATGELFF | TGTGCCAGCAGTTACGGGGGGGCCACCGGGGAGCTGTTTTTT
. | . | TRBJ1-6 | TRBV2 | CASRPQGRNNSPLHF | TGTGCCAGCAGGCCCCAGGGGCGAAATAATTCACCCCTCCACTTT
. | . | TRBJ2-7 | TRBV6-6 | CASRQTGASYEQYF | TGTGCCAGCAGGCAAACAGGTGCCTCCTACGAGCAGTACTTC
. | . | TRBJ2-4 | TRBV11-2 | CASSLDSGVSKNIQYF | TGTGCCAGCAGCTTAGATTCGGGGGTCTCCAAAAACATTCAGTACTTC
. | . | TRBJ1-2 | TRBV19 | CASSIWESRAGYTF | TGTGCCAGTAGTATCTGGGAGTCGAGGGCTGGCTACACCTTC
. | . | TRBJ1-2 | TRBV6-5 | CATTMVNYGYTF | TGTGCCACCACGATGGTGAACTATGGCTACACCTTC
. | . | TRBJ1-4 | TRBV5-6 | CASSPGQTTNEKLFF | TGTGCCAGCAGCCCCGGACAGACAACTAATGAAAAACTGTTTTTT
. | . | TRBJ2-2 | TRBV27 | CASRVSGEAGELFF | TGTGCCAGCAGGGTCTCAGGGGAGGCCGGGGAGCTGTTTTTT
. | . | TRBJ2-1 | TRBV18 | CASSPDLDSTAKPYNEQFF | TGTGCCAGCTCACCAGATCTCGATTCCACGGCGAAACCTTACAATGAGCAGTTCTTC
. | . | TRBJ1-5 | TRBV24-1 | CATSDFTGQPQHF | TGTGCCACCAGTGATTTCACAGGTCAGCCCCAGCATTTT
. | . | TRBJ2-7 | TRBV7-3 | CASSLIYGYEQYF | TGTGCCAGCAGCTTAATTTATGGCTACGAGCAGTACTTC
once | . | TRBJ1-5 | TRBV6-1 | CASSEPPRANGNQPQHF | TGTGCCAGCAGTGAGCCGCCGCGGGCCAATGGCAATCAGCCCCAGCATTTT
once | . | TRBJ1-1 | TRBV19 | CASSPLDRNTEAFF | TGTGCCAGTAGTCCCCTAGACAGGAACACTGAAGCTTTCTTT
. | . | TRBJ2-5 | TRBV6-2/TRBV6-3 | CASRYTGVGTETQYF | TGTGCCAGCAGATACACCGGGGTAGGGACGGAGACCCAGTACTTC
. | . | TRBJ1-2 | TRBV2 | CASSDRGGYGYTF | TGTGCCAGCAGTGACAGGGGCGGCTATGGCTACACCTTC
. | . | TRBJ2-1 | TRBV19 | CASSTRPSSYNEQFF | TGTGCCAGTTCTACTAGACCAAGCTCCTACAATGAGCAGTTCTTC
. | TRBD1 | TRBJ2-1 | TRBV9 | CASSEGTGLYNEQFF | TGTGCCAGCAGCGAGGGGACAGGGCTCTACAATGAGCAGTTCTTC
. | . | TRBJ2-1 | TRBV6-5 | CASSRGMSYNEQFF | TGTGCCAGCAGTAGAGGGATGTCCTACAATGAGCAGTTCTTC
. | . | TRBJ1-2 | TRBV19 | CASSPTGAGTQNYGYTF | TGTGCCAGTAGTCCGACCGGTGCCGGGACGCAGAACTATGGCTACACCTTC
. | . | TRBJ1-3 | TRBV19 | CASSIYPAELLGNTIYF | TGTGCCAGTAGTATATATCCGGCGGAACTTCTTGGAAACACCATATATTTT
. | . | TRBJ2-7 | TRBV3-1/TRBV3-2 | CASSQMTESNEQYF | TGTGCCAGCAGCCAAATGACAGAGTCAAACGAGCAGTACTTC
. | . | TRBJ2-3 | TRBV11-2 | CASRGVEATDTQYF | TGTGCCAGCAGGGGCGTCGAGGCCACAGATACGCAGTATTTT
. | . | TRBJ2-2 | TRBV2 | CASKGQNTGELFF | TGTGCCAGCAAGGGACAGAACACCGGGGAGCTGTTTTTT
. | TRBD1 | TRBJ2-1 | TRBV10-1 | CASSVTGGYEQFF | TGCGCCAGCAGTGTGACAGGGGGGTATGAGCAGTTCTTC
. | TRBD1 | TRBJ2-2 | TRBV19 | CASSIGAGGNTGELFF | TGTGCCAGTAGTATAGGTGCAGGGGGCAACACCGGGGAGCTGTTTTTT
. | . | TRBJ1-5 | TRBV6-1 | CASSEGGKGQPQHF | TGTGCCAGCAGTGAGGGGGGAAAAGGCCAGCCCCAGCATTTT
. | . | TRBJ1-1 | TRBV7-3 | CASSLNGKGTEAFF | TGTGCCAGCAGCTTGAACGGAAAGGGGACTGAAGCTTTCTTT
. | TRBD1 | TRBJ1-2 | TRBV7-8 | CASSSGQGSHGYTF | TGTGCCAGCAGCTCGGGACAGGGTAGCCATGGCTACACCTTC
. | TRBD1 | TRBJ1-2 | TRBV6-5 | CASRRTGETYGYTF | TGTGCCAGCAGGAGGACAGGGGAAACCTATGGCTACACCTTC
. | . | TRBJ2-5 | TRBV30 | CAYRETDYQETQYF | TGTGCCTATCGGGAGACAGACTATCAAGAGACCCAGTACTTC
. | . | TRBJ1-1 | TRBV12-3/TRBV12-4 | CASTRVNTEAFF | TGTGCCAGCACCAGGGTAAACACTGAAGCTTTCTTT
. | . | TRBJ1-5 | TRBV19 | CASSGGQPQHF | TGTGCCAGTAGTGGTGGTCAGCCCCAGCATTTT
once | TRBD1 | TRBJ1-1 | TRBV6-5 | CASSYQLGTGFREAFF | TGTGCCAGCAGTTATCAGTTGGGGACAGGCTTCCGTGAAGCTTTCTTT
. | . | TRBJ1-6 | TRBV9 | CASSPFPYNSPLHF | TGTGCCAGCAGCCCCTTCCCCTATAATTCACCCCTCCACTTT
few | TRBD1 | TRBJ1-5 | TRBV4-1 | CASSQSPGQGNQPQHF | TGCGCCAGCAGCCAGTCTCCGGGACAGGGAAATCAGCCCCAGCATTTT
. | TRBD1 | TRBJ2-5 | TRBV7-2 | CASSSLTDRGETQYF | TGTGCCAGCAGCTCGTTGACGGACAGGGGGGAGACCCAGTACTTC
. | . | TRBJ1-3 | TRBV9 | CASSVQADNGGNTIYF | TGTGCCAGCAGCGTACAGGCCGATAACGGTGGAAACACCATATATTTT
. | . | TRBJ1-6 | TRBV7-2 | CASSLNPPKNNSPLHF | TGTGCCAGCAGCTTAAATCCTCCCAAAAATAATTCACCCCTCCACTTT
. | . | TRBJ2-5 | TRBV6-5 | CASSYLARRGETQYF | TGTGCCAGCAGTTACCTAGCCAGAAGGGGAGAGACCCAGTACTTC